This entry concerns a single T cell receptor beta chain. The antigen remains unidentified. MiXCR, applied by TCRdb to the 5' RACE reads, yields one record per CDR3 protein. The sample has 300,000 to 400,000 distinct CDR3 sequences, roughly 8.7% seen once; the top ten hold roughly 17%. This record belongs to a study of T cells after yellow fever vaccination. There are 15 residues in the CDR3. V lost 7 bases, J lost 0 bases, and 18 bases lay in between. From germline, CDR1 is SQVTM and CDR2 ANQGSEA. Study-level points and caveats: Abundant clonotypes from the bulk population could get into FACS-sorted repertoires as contaminants. Among all clonotypes, a small share was observed in both CD4 and CD8 compartments. A large majority of primary-vaccination clones showed up again after the booster (96% CD4, roughly 91% CD8).

The chain links TRBV29-1 to TRBJ2-5; a weak D match, TRBD1 (6 bases). This receptor was obtained from a man younger than 35 who received the YFV17D yellow fever vaccine. The specimen comprised PBMCs, sampled on the day of the first yellow fever vaccination. The CDR3 loop is CSGQPGQQHQETQYF. The CDR3 DNA is TGCAGCGGTCAACCCGGACAGCAACACCAAGAGACCCAGTACTTC.